This entry describes one T cell receptor (beta chain). Exposure to brentuximab vedotin varied, and each patient had relapsed following autologous stem cell transplantation. These data originate in a study of PD-1 blockade in classical Hodgkin lymphoma. Whole-study context: Patients were infused with nivolumab 3 mg/kg every 2 weeks.

Using immunoSEQ multiplex PCR, the repertoire was profiled, and TCRdb retains in-frame clones only, with some absent. The repertoire has around 43,000 clones, around 80% of them found once; the top ten carry over 10%. The sequenced sample was peripheral blood mononuclear cells (PBMCs), obtained at baseline. This clonotype originated in a human donor with classical Hodgkin lymphoma.

CDR3 sequence (DNA): TGTGCCAGCAGTGTGGACAGGGGGGAGACCCAGTACTTC. Its protein is CASSVDRGETQYF. The chain recombines TRBV6-6 with TRBJ2-5, with 10 bases fitting TRBD1. V dropped 5 bases and J dropped 5; count of bases not matched to a gene: 2. The CDR3 spans 13 residues. In germline, CDR1 is MNHNY, CDR2 SVGAGI (reference sequence).